The 10 T cell receptor beta chains below were found in one sample sequenced in a study of blood T cells in healthy people across ages. Alongside a J-beta primer mix, a sample-barcoded 5' primer served in a second PCR lasting 7 to 11 cycles. MiXCR, applied by TCRdb to the 5' RACE reads, yields one record per CDR3 protein. There are over a million distinct CDR3 sequences in the sample; 40% to 45% occur only once, and around 4% lies in the top ten. What was sequenced was blood. Source of these receptors: a woman younger than 35 in good health.

A word on this clonotype: This may be a read error, as it is one base from a much larger clone. The V gene is TRBV29-1, the J gene TRBJ2-5, with a tentative D call TRBD1 (6 bases). Per the germline V gene, CDR1 is SQVTM and CDR2 is ANQGSEA. CDR3 length: 13 amino acids. The CDR3 DNA sequence: TGCGGCGCATCAGGGGTTCTCAAAGAGACCCAGTACTTC. Amino acid sequence: CGASGVLKETQYF.

Only a few counts were recorded for this clonotype. This sequence joins TRBV9 and TRBJ2-1, with 7 bases fitting TRBD2. The CDR3 spans 15 residues. The V and J ends lost 0 bases and 8 bases, in that order; junction bases with no gene match: 8. CDR1 is SGDLS, CDR2 YYNGEE, per germline. The CDR3 loop reads CASSVGGRVGYEQFF. As DNA, the CDR3 is TGTGCCAGCAGCGTAGGAGGGAGGGTAGGCTATGAGCAGTTCTTC. The complete variable domain, with remaining parts taken from reference TRBV9 and TRBJ2-1, reads DSGVTQTPKHLITATGQRVTLRCSPRSGDLSVYWYQQSLDQGLQFLIQYYNGEERAKGNILERFSAQQFPDLHSELNLSSLELGDSALYFCASSVGGRVGYEQFFGPGTRLTVL.

V usage is TRBV29-1 and J usage is TRBJ2-5; possible D gene TRBD1, 5 bases. Germline CDR1 reads SQVTM; CDR2 reads ANQGSEA. CDR3 length: 14 residues. Deletions cut 3 bases from V and 1 base from J, with 12 bases between. CDR3 nucleotide sequence: TGCAGCGTTGAGGTGGACAAAGTCCAAGAGACCCAGTACTTC. Translation: CSVEVDKVQETQYF.

The chain uses TRBV2 and TRBJ1-2; D is unresolved. V was trimmed by 5 bases and J by 10 bases, leaving 14 bases between them. The germline V gene has CDR1 SNHLY and CDR2 FYNNEI. The CDR3 consists of 12 residues. The CDR3 DNA follows: TGTGCCAGCAGTCTCGTCGCCGCCGCCTACACCTTC. Protein sequence: CASSLVAAAYTF.

This clonotype was found a few times. The chain combines TRBV6-5 with TRBJ2-1; 10 nucleotides line up with TRBD2. Losses at the gene ends were 3 bases for V and 9 bases for J; bases not matched to a gene: 5. The CDR3 consists of 14 residues. Germline assignment: CDR1 MNHEY and CDR2 SVGAGI. CDR3 sequence reads: CASSYSGGLGEQFF. The CDR3 nucleotides read TGTGCCAGCAGTTATAGCGGGGGGCTGGGTGAGCAGTTCTTC.

This clonotype has more than one count but fewer than ten. The CDR3 loop is CSVEVGPVDTQYF. In nucleotides, the CDR3 is TGCAGCGTTGAGGTGGGGCCGGTGGATACGCAGTATTTT. The chain combines TRBV29-1 with TRBJ2-3; weak D call: TRBD1 (5 bases). Per the germline V gene, CDR1 is SQVTM and CDR2 is ANQGSEA. Between the trimmed V and J ends, which lost 3 bases and 6 bases, there was a span of 13 bases. CDR3 size: 13 residues.

J is TRBJ2-1 and V is TRBV6-1, with D unclear. The CDR3 is 12 residues long. Trimming took off 7 bases at V and 6 bases at J, with 10 bases between the two ends. Germline assignment: CDR1 MNHNS and CDR2 SASEGT. This CDR3 is CASKGSGNEQFF. In DNA, the CDR3 is TGTGCCAGCAAGGGTTCAGGCAATGAGCAGTTCTTC.

This clonotype came up a few times. The chain joins TRBV20-1 to TRBJ2-7; 10 bases map to TRBD2. The J segment lost 2 bases and the V segment lost 1 base, leaving 5 bases of the junction unmatched. CDR3 length equals 15 residues. CDR1 is DFQATT and CDR2 is SNEGSKA in the germline V gene (reference sequence). CDR3 coding DNA: TGCAGTGCTAGAGTCAGGACTAGCGGCACCTACGAGCAGTACTTC. Translated: CSARVRTSGTYEQYF.

This clonotype was picked up many times. CDR3: CASSQGLNYEQYF. The CDR3 nucleotides are TGCGCCAGCAGCCAGGGACTTAACTACGAGCAGTACTTC. The J gene is TRBJ2-7, the V gene TRBV4-1; tentative D call: TRBD2 (6 bases). The CDR3 spans 13 residues. Germline V CDR1 and CDR2: MGHRA, YSYEKL. Trimming cost V 3 bases and J 3 bases, with 9 bases left between them.

The chain recombines TRBV15 with TRBJ2-1, with TRBD2 as a possible D gene (5 bases). This CDR3 region has 13 residues. CDR1 is LNHNV and CDR2 is YYDKDF in the germline V gene (reference sequence). The V gene lost 0 bases and the J gene lost 8 bases, with 8 bases spanning the gap. CDR3 loop: CATSRESGDEQFF. In DNA, the CDR3 is TGTGCCACCAGCAGAGAATCCGGGGATGAGCAGTTCTTC.